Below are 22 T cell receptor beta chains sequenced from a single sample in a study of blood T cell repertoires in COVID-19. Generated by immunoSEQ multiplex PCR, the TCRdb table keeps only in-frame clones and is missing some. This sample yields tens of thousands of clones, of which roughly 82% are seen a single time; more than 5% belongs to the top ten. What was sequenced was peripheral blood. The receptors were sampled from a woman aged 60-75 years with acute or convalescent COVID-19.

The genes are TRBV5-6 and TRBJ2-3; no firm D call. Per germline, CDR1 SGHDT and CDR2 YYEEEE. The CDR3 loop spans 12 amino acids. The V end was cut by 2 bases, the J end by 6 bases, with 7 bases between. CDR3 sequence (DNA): TGTGCCAGCAGCTTAGCCGGGGATACGCAGTATTTT. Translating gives CASSLAGDTQYF.

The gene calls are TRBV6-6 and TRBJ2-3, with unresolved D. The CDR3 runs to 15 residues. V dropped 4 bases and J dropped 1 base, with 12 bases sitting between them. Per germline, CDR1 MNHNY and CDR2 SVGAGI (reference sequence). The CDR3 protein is CASSSRVSGTDTQYF. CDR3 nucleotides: TGTGCCAGCAGTTCCCGAGTTTCCGGCACAGATACGCAGTATTTT.

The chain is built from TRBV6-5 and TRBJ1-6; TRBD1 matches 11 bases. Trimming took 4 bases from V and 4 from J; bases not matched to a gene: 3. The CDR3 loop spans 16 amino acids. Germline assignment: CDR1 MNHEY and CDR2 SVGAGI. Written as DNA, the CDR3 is TGTGCCAGCAGTTGGGACAGGGGGTTTTATAATTCACCCCTCCACTTT. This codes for CASSWDRGFYNSPLHF.

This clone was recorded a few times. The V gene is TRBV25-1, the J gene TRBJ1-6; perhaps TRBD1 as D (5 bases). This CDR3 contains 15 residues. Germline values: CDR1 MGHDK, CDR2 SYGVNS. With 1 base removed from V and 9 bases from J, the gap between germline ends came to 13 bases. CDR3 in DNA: TGTGCCAGCAGTGAATCTGACAGCCCCGCTTCACCCCTCCACTTT. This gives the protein CASSESDSPASPLHF.

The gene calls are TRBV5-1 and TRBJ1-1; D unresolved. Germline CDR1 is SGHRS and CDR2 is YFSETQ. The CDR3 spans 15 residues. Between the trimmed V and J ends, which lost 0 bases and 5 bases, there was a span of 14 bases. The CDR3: CASSLGREEGTEAFF. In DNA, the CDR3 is TGCGCCAGCAGCTTGGGCCGGGAGGAAGGGACTGAAGCTTTCTTT.

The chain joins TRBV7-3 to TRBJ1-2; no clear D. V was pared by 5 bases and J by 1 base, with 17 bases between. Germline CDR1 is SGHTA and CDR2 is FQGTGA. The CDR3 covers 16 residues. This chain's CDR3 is CASSPRAGLNNYGYTF. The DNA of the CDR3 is TGTGCCAGCAGCCCCCGGGCAGGACTTAATAACTATGGCTACACCTTC.

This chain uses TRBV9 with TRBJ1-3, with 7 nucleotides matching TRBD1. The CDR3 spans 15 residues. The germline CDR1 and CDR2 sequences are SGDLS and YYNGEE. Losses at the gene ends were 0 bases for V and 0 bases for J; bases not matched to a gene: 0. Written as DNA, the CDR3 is TGTGCCAGCAGCGTAGGGGACAGCTCTGGAAACACCATATATTTT. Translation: CASSVGDSSGNTIYF. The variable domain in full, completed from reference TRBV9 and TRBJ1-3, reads DSGVTQTPKHLITATGQRVTLRCSPRSGDLSVYWYQQSLDQGLQFLIQYYNGEERAKGNILERFSAQQFPDLHSELNLSSLELGDSALYFCASSVGDSSGNTIYFGEGSWLTVV.

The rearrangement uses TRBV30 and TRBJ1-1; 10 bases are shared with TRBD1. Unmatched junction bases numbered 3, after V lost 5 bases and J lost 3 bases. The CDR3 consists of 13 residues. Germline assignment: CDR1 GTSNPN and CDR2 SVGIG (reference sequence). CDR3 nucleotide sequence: TGTGCCTGGGGGACAGGGGCCTACACTGAAGCTTTCTTT. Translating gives CAWGTGAYTEAFF.

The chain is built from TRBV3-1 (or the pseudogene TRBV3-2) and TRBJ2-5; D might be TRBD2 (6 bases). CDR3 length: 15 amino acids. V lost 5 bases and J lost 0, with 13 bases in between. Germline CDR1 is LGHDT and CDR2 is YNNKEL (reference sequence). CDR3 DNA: TGTGCCAGCAGCTTCCTCGGGGGTAACCAAGAGACCCAGTACTTC. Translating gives CASSFLGGNQETQYF.

CDR3 coding DNA: TGTGCCAGTAGTATGAGGGACAGGGGGCACTCTGGGGCCAACGTCCTGACTTTC. This sequence encodes CASSMRDRGHSGANVLTF. The chain employs TRBV19 and TRBJ2-6; 12 positions match TRBD1. Trimming cost V 3 bases and J 0 bases; bases outside gene matches: 3. The germline CDR1 and CDR2 sequences are LNHDA and SQIVND (reference sequence). The CDR3 is made up of 18 amino acids.

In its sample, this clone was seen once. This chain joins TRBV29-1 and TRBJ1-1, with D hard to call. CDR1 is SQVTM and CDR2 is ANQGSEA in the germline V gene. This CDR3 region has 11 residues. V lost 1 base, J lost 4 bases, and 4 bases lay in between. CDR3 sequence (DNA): TGCAGCGTTGAAGCGGTCACTGAAGCTTTCTTT. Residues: CSVEAVTEAFF.

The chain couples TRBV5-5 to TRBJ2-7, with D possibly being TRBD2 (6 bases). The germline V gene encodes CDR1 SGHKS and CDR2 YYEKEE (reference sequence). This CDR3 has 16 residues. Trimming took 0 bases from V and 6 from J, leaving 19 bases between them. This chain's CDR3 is CASSLAGTPKSGEQYF. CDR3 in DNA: TGTGCCAGCAGCTTGGCCGGGACTCCTAAGTCTGGCGAGCAGTACTTC.

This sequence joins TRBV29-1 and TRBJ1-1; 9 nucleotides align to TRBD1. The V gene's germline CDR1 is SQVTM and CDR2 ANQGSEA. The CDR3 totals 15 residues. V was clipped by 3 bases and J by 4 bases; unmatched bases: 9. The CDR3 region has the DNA TGCAGCGTTGATGGACAGGGGTCTTCGTCCACTGAAGCTTTCTTT. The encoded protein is CSVDGQGSSSTEAFF.

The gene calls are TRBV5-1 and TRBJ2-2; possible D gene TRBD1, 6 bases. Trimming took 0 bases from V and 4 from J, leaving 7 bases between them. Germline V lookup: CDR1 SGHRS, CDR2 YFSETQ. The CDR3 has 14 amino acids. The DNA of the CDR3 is TGCGCCAGCAGCTTGGACAGGGTCACCGGGGAGCTGTTTTTT. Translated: CASSLDRVTGELFF.

The CDR3 region has the DNA TGTGCCAGCAGCGTAGGGGGGGGATTGACCTACGAGCAGTACTTC. Translated, it gives CASSVGGGLTYEQYF. The chain recombines TRBV9 with TRBJ2-7, with 7 bases matching TRBD2. The germline V gene encodes CDR1 SGDLS and CDR2 YYNGEE. With 0 bases clipped from V and 2 bases from J, the junction kept 5 bases outside the gene matches. The CDR3 is made up of 15 amino acids.

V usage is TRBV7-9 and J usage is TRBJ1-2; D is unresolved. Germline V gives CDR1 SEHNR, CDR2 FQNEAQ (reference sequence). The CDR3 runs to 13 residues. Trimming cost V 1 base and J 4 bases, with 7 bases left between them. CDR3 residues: CASSLDPGYGYTF. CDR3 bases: TGTGCCAGCAGCTTAGACCCCGGCTATGGCTACACCTTC.

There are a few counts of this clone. The CDR3 DNA is TGTGCCAGCAGTGAAGAATCCTTTGCTTTGACAGGGTTAAGTAATGAAAAACTGTTTTTT. This sequence encodes CASSEESFALTGLSNEKLFF. The chain uses TRBV6-1 and TRBJ1-4, with 7 positions matching TRBD1. V lost 1 base and J lost 4; bases outside the gene matches: 18. The CDR3 length is 20 residues. Germline values: CDR1 MNHNS, CDR2 SASEGT.

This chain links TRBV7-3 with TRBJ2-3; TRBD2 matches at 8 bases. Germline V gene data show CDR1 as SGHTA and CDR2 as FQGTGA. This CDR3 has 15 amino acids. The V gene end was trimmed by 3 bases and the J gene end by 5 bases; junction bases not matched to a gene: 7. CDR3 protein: CASSFRGGHGDTQYF. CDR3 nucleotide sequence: TGTGCCAGCAGCTTCCGGGGGGGCCACGGAGATACGCAGTATTTT.

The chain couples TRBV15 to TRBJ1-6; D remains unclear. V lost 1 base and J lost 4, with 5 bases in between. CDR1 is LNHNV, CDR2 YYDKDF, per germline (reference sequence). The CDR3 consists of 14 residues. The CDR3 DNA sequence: TGTGCCACCAGCAGAGTTGCGTATAATTCACCCCTCCACTTT. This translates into CATSRVAYNSPLHF.

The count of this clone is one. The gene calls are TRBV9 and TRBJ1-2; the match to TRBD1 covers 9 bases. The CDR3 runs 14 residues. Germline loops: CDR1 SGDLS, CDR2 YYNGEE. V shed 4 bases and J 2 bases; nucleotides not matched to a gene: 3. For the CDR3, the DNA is TGTGCCAGCAGCTACGGACAGGGGAACTATGGCTACACCTTC. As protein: CASSYGQGNYGYTF.

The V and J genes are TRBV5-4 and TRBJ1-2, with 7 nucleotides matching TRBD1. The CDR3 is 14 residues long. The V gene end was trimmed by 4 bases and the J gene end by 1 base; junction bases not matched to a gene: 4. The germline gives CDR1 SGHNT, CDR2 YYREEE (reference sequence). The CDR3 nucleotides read TGTGCCAGCAGCCCGACAGGGAGTAACTATGGCTACACCTTC. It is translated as CASSPTGSNYGYTF. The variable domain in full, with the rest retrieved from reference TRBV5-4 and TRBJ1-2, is ETGVTQSPTHLIKTRGQQVTLRCSSQSGHNTVSWYQQALGQGPQFIFQYYREEENGRGNFPPRFSGLQFPNYSSELNVNALELDDSALYLCASSPTGSNYGYTFGSGTRLTVV.

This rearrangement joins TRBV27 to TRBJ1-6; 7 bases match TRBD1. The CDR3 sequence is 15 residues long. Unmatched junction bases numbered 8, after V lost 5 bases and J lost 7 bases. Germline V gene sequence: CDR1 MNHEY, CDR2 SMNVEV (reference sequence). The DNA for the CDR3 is TGTGCCAGCAGTCCAGACAGGGTCGGAAATTCACCCCTCCACTTT. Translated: CASSPDRVGNSPLHF.